This T cell receptor (beta chain) stems from a study of spatial heterogeneity in lung cancer. Looking at the study overall: In the raw reads, each unique TCR and UMI combination was present more than ten times on average.

On each TCR cDNA molecule, a unique molecular identifier was present. Each CDR3 protein gets one entry after TCRdb re-called the 5' RACE reads with MiXCR. Of about 92,000 distinct CDR3 sequences in the sample, 9.5% to 15% are singletons; the top ten hold about 41%. Described time point: sample taken at primary tumor resection. Frozen PBMC, nontumor lung or tumor provided whole RNA, which was sequenced unsorted. Donors were fewer than 90 untreated early-stage non-small cell lung cancer patients. Study-level points and caveats: Among blood samples, ubiquitous expanded tumor TCRs appeared more at resection than at follow-up.

Concerning this clonotype itself: The antigen is unknown.

This specimen was PBMCs, taken at surgery. The sequence was collected from a male donor with early-stage non-small cell lung cancer.

The CDR3 reads CASSVAGGPTGELFF. Written as DNA, the CDR3 is TGTGCCAGCAGCGTGGCGGGAGGGCCTACCGGGGAGCTGTTTTTT. The chain is built from TRBV9 and TRBJ2-2; TRBD2 aligns across 9 bases. Looked up from germline, CDR1 is SGDLS and CDR2 is YYNGEE. V lost 2 bases to trimming and J lost 5 bases; unmatched junction nucleotides: 4. The CDR3 has 15 amino acids.